This TCR beta chain was captured in a study of blood T cell repertoires in COVID-19. This CDR3 is 14 amino acids long. Germline V lookup: CDR1 LNHDA, CDR2 SQIVND (reference sequence). V trimming: 1 base; J trimming: 5 bases; junction bases outside the gene matches: 2. Method: immunoSEQ multiplex PCR; TCRdb's copy keeps in-frame clones and lacks some. This sample yields over 250,000 clones, of which over 75% are seen a single time; approximately 11% belongs to the top ten. This TCR derives from a woman between 65 and 79 years old with acute or convalescent COVID-19. Sequencing was performed on peripheral blood. The chain joins TRBV19 to TRBJ1-5; 7 bases line up with TRBD1. The CDR3 loop is CASSIVRGDQPQHF. CDR3 sequence (DNA): TGTGCCAGTAGTATAGTCAGGGGGGATCAGCCCCAGCATTTT.